These T cell receptor beta chains were read from a single sample in a study of HIV-infected patients and healthy controls. TCRdb fed the 5' RACE reads into MiXCR, producing one record per CDR3 protein. This sample has 15,000 or so distinct CDR3 sequences; around 9.2% occur once, and the top ten carry less than 6.5%. Sequencing was done on a sample of blood. The origin of the receptors is an adult in good health. The conserved cysteine and the conserved F or W are not part of the CDR3 here.

V,J,CDR3
TRBV9,TRBJ2-7,ASSVDVHSYEQY
TRBV7-2,TRBJ1-5,ASSSTTGPNQPQH
TRBV28,TRBJ1-3,ASAGSVVLANTIY
TRBV28,TRBJ1-4,ATRRASATNEKLF
TRBV25-1,TRBJ2-3,ASTDSYTQY
TRBV20-1,TRBJ1-1,SARDTRNTEAF
TRBV5-1,TRBJ2-1,ASSLGQGANNEQF
TRBV28,TRBJ2-7,ASTPRGAGHYEQY
TRBV6-2/TRBV6-3,TRBJ2-3,ATQEAGAGGTDTQY
TRBV4-1,TRBJ2-5,ASSQMGRGGPFAEETQY
TRBV3-1,TRBJ2-3,ASSQTESRDTQY
TRBV7-9,TRBJ2-2,ASSLVVRTGELF
TRBV6-6,TRBJ2-3,ASSYQTSGYTDTQY
TRBV7-9,TRBJ2-1,ASSFVQASYNEQF
TRBV11-2,TRBJ2-4,ASSLGDIQY
TRBV27,TRBJ2-3,ASSLGVIAGSTDTQY
TRBV18,TRBJ2-3,ASWGGAPDTQY
TRBV7-9,TRBJ1-1,ASSLERDSEAF
TRBV5-6,TRBJ2-7,ASSANRDSYEQY
TRBV29-1,TRBJ2-3,SVEGGTSGRADTQY
TRBV28,TRBJ2-6,ASSSGQVSGANVLT
TRBV28,TRBJ2-3,ASSSQGLAPDTQY
TRBV6-5,TRBJ2-7,ASSLGGPMTGGGEQY
TRBV30,TRBJ1-5,AWSPGQLSNQPQH
TRBV7-2,TRBJ2-7,ASSSPHRGTRPYEQY
TRBV6-6,TRBJ2-3,ASSPKNEGTSTDTQY
TRBV11-3,TRBJ2-3,ASSLIDATDTQY
TRBV2,TRBJ1-5,ASSGDSNQPQH
TRBV5-1,TRBJ1-1,ASSLGGTGDLGAF
TRBV12-3/TRBV12-4,TRBJ2-2,ASSAPRGGGELF
TRBV7-9,TRBJ2-7,ASSLDRAGEQY
TRBV5-1,TRBJ2-5,ASSLDQETQY
TRBV29-1,TRBJ2-6,SVSSGANVLT
TRBV3-1,TRBJ2-1,ASSQAIPRSTHNEQF
TRBV28,TRBJ2-3,ASSSGQGVFDTQY
TRBV24-1,TRBJ2-3,ATSSRRKLTDTQY
TRBV19,TRBJ1-2,ASSIPGARDYGYT